This paragraph reports one TCR beta chain. Its antigen is not known. These data are taken from a study of cytomegalovirus exposure and HLA in healthy donors. Study-level background: The 95 to 150 validation repertoires used a platform that matched the one used for the approximately 610 first-cohort repertoires, as a later analysis reported. The study's findings and limits: It was reportedly the case that the classifier diagnosed cytomegalovirus status with high specificity and sensitivity. Specific recognition of CMV antigens was confirmed in vitro for a few chains (all CMV-associated).

Donors came from a validation cohort of 90 to 150 subjects, distinct from the first 666-subject cohort. CDR3 size: 13 residues. Germline values: CDR1 SGHVS, CDR2 FQNEAQ. V was clipped by 7 bases and J by 3 bases; unmatched bases: 4. Measured with immunoSEQ multiplex PCR; TCRdb has only the in-frame clones, and not every one. Among about 98,000 clones, roughly 90% were seen once, and the ten largest hold approximately 5.8%. Specimen: PBMCs. The V gene is TRBV7-8, the J gene TRBJ2-3; 7 bases agree with TRBD2. The TCR was taken from a man aged 18-30 years in good health and CMV-seropositive. Here the CDR3 DNA reads TGTGCCAGCATATGGGGGGGTACAGATACGCAGTATTTT. Translating gives CASIWGGTDTQYF.